This record concerns one T cell receptor beta chain sequence. The CDR3 contains 16 residues. The germline V gene encodes CDR1 LNHNV and CDR2 YYDKDF (reference sequence). V shed 0 bases and J shed 3 bases, with 15 bases lying between them. This specimen belongs to a study of shared T cell receptors in the human thymus. Repertoires were generated with immunoSEQ multiplex PCR, while TCRdb's copy carries only in-frame clones and drops some. Of hundreds of thousands of clones in the sample, roughly 90% were seen once. These data also formed part of another study, on human thymus T cells. Turning to that study: The donors were infants in Finland with congenital heart defects, otherwise immunologically healthy. During corrective heart surgery, resections were taken, and the thymus tissue came from them. V and J genes seemed to be used with bias in thymic and blood repertoires. Highly overlapping thymic repertoires among unrelated individuals were reported in related research.

Sequencing was performed on thymocytes. This chain links TRBV15 with TRBJ2-7; TRBD2 might be the D (6 bases). The receptor was isolated from a boy under three years old with a congenital heart defect. CDR3 amino acids: CATSRDGRRARYEQYF. The CDR3 DNA sequence: TGTGCCACCAGCAGAGACGGAAGGAGGGCCCGCTACGAGCAGTACTTC.